This T cell receptor (beta chain) was obtained from a study of blood T cell repertoires in COVID-19. Study-wide context: COVID-19 samples from acute and convalescent phases originated in the United States, Italy and Spain. From T cells, B-cell-depleted T cells, or PBMCs came the material, which was cDNA or gDNA.

Per the authors' pipeline: The assay estimated nucleated cells by amplifying reference gene primers. Data came from immunoSEQ multiplex PCR; TCRdb stores just in-frame clones and leaves some out. D and trimming come from the DNA, and the V and J calls and clone size come from that table. This table has a few hundred thousand clones, just over 85% appearing once. This clone has only one observation. The CDR3 length is 16 residues. J gave up 1 base and V 2 bases, and 8 bases lay outside the gene matches. The germline gives CDR1 LNHDA, CDR2 SQIVND (reference sequence). This sequence was found in a man older than 75 with acute or convalescent COVID-19. Sequenced: peripheral blood. The gene calls are TRBV19 and TRBJ2-7; 7 bases fit TRBD2. CDR3: CASSISLGGSSYEQYF. The CDR3 DNA reads as TGTGCCAGTAGTATATCCCTGGGAGGGTCGTCCTACGAGCAGTACTTC.